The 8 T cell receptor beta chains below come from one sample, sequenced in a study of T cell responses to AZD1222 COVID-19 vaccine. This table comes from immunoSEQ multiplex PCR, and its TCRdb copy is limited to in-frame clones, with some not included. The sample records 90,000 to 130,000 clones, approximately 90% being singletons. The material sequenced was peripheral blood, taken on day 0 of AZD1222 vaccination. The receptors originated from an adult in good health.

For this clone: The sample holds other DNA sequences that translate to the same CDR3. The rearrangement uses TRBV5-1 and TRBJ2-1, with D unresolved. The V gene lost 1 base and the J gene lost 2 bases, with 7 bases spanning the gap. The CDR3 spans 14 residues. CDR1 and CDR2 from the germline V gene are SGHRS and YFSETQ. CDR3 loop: CASSLSDTYNEQFF. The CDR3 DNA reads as TGCGCCAGCAGCTTGTCAGATACCTACAATGAGCAGTTCTTC. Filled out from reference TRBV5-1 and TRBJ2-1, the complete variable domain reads KAGVTQTPRYLIKTRGQQVTLSCSPISGHRSVSWYQQTPGQGLQFLFEYFSETQRNKGNFPGRFSGRQFSNSRSEMNVSTLELGDSALYLCASSLSDTYNEQFFGPGTRLTVL.

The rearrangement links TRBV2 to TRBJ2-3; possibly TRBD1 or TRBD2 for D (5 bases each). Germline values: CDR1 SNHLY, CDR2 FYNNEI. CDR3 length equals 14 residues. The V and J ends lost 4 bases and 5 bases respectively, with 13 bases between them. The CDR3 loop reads CASSVLRGGDTQYF. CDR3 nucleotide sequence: TGTGCCAGCAGTGTGTTACGGGGCGGAGATACGCAGTATTTT.

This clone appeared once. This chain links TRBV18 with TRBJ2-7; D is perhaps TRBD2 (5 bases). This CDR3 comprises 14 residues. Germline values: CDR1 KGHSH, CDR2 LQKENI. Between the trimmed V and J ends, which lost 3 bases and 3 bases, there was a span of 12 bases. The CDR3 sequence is CASSPEAANYEQYF. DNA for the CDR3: TGTGCCAGCTCACCGGAGGCAGCGAACTACGAGCAGTACTTC. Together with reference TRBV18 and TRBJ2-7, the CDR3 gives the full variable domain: NAGVMQNPRHLVRRRGQEARLRCSPMKGHSHVYWYRQLPEEGLKFMVYLQKENIIDESGMPKERFSAEFPKEGPSILRIQQVVRGDSAAYFCASSPEAANYEQYFGPGTRLTVT.

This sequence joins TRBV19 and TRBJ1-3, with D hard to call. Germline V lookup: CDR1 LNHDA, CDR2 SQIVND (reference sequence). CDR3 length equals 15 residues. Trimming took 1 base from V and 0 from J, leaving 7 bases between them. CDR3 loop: CASSIGGSSGNTIYF. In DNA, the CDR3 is TGTGCCAGTAGTATAGGGGGAAGCTCTGGAAACACCATATATTTT.

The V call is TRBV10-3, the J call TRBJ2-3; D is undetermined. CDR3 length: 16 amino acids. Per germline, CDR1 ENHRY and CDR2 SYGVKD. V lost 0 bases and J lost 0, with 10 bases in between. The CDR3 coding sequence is TGTGCCATCAGTGAGTCGGGTCCGCTTAGCACAGATACGCAGTATTTT. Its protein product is CAISESGPLSTDTQYF.

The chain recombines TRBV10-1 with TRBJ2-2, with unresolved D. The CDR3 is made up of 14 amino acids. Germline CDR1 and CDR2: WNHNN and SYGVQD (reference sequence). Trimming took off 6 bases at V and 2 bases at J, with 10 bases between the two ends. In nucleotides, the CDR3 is TGCGCCAGCAGCCCACACAGAAACACCGGGGAGCTGTTTTTT. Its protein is CASSPHRNTGELFF.

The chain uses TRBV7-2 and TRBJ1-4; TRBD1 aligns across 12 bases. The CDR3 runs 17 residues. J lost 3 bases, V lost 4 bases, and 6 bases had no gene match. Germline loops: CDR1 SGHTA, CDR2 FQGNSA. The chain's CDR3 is CASSSTGQGAANEKLFF. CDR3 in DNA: TGTGCCAGCAGCTCTACGGGACAGGGGGCAGCTAATGAAAAACTGTTTTTT. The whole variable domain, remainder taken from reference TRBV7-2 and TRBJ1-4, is GAGVSQSPSNKVTEKGKDVELRCDPISGHTALYWYRQSLGQGLEFLIYFQGNSAPDKSGLPSDRFSAERTGGSVSTLTIQRTQQEDSAVYLCASSSTGQGAANEKLFFGSGTQLSVL.

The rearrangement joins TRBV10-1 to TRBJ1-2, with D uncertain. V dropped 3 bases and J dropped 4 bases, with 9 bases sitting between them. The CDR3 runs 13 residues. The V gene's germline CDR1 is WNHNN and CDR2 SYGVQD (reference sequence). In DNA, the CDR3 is TGCGCCAGCAGTGATAGCTCGGTCTATGGCTACACCTTC. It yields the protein CASSDSSVYGYTF.